These T cell receptor beta chains were read from a single sample in a study of cytotoxic CD8 clonotypes in ibrutinib-treated CLL. Only in-frame clones appear in the TCRdb table, and some are missing; sequencing was by immunoSEQ multiplex PCR. This table has more than 110,000 clones, around 93% appearing once. The sample was PBMCs, taken after 12 months of ibrutinib treatment. These receptors all stem from a human donor with chronic lymphocytic leukemia. CDR3s include the opening cysteine and the closing phenylalanine or tryptophan. A D gene is named only where the DNA matches it firmly. Expanded clones are given a class, and other clones once, few, many or no size at all.

>.|TRBJ1-4|13|TRBV30|.
CAWMRDTGEKLFF
TGTGCCTGGATGCGGGACACCGGGGAAAAACTGTTTTTT
>TRBD2|TRBJ2-7|14|TRBV11-3|.
CASSMGTSGREQYF
TGTGCCAGCAGCATGGGGACTAGCGGGAGAGAGCAGTACTTC
>.|TRBJ2-2|14|TRBV6-6|.
CASSPTSSFGELFF
TGTGCCAGCAGTCCCACTAGTTCTTTCGGGGAGCTGTTTTTT
>TRBD1|TRBJ2-7|15|TRBV27|once
CASRPQGAQTYEQYF
TGTGCCAGCAGGCCGCAGGGGGCGCAAACCTACGAGCAGTACTTC
>.|TRBJ2-1|13|TRBV5-4|.
CASSLLDQNEQFF
TGTGCCAGCAGCTTGCTTGATCAAAATGAGCAGTTCTTC
>.|TRBJ2-1|14|TRBV10-2|.
CASRGGKISHEQFF
TGCGCCAGCCGCGGCGGGAAAATTTCCCATGAGCAGTTCTTC
>.|TRBJ2-7|14|TRBV28|once
CASSFLLASDEQYF
TGTGCCAGCAGTTTTCTACTAGCTTCCGACGAGCAGTACTTC
>.|TRBJ2-5|14|TRBV5-4|.
CASSSDSLRETQYF
TGTGCCAGCAGCTCAGACTCCCTCCGGGAGACCCAGTACTTC
>TRBD1|TRBJ2-5|15|TRBV5-1|.
CASSLGTGTGETQYF
TGCGCCAGCAGCTTGGGGACAGGGACAGGGGAGACCCAGTACTTC
>TRBD2|TRBJ2-7|15|TRBV29-1|.
CSVEGLAGEVYEQYF
TGCAGCGTAGAGGGCTTAGCGGGAGAAGTCTACGAGCAGTACTTC
>TRBD1|TRBJ2-7|17|TRBV2|.
CASLGQGYFALSYEQYF
TGTGCCAGTCTGGGACAGGGGTATTTCGCCCTCTCCTACGAGCAGTACTTC
>.|TRBJ1-2|14|TRBV28|.
CASTSGDIKDGYTF
TGTGCCAGCACCAGTGGGGACATAAAGGATGGCTACACCTTC
>.|TRBJ2-6|16|TRBV2|few
CASSWDGRSGANVLTF
TGTGCCAGCAGTTGGGACGGCCGCTCTGGGGCCAACGTCCTGACTTTC
>TRBD2|TRBJ2-7|16|TRBV5-4|.
CASSLAGSSGFYEQYF
TGTGCCAGCAGCTTGGCCGGTTCTAGCGGGTTCTACGAGCAGTACTTC
>.|TRBJ2-2|14|TRBV28|.
CASSRQAYTGELFF
TGTGCCAGCAGTCGGCAGGCCTACACCGGGGAGCTGTTTTTT
>TRBD1|TRBJ2-4|13|TRBV11-3|.
CASSPPDREIQYF
TGTGCCAGCAGCCCACCGGACAGGGAAATTCAGTACTTC
>.|TRBJ2-2|15|TRBV7-9|.
CASSLDSMTTGELFF
TGTGCCAGCAGCTTAGATTCGATGACCACCGGGGAGCTGTTTTTT
>.|TRBJ2-7|14|TRBV2|.
CASKPLVGSYEQYF
TGTGCCAGCAAGCCCCTCGTAGGGTCCTACGAGCAGTACTTC
>.|TRBJ2-1|12|TRBV5-1|.
CASSLVFHEQFF
TGCGCCAGCAGCTTGGTCTTCCATGAGCAGTTCTTC
>.|TRBJ2-3|15|TRBV9|.
CASSVEWSYLDTQYF
TGTGCCAGCAGCGTAGAGTGGTCCTACTTGGATACGCAGTATTTT
>.|TRBJ2-7|12|TRBV7-6|once
CASGGGAYEQYF
TGTGCCAGCGGGGGGGGCGCTTACGAGCAGTACTTC
>.|TRBJ1-1|13|TRBV6-5|once
CASSYSSNTEAFF
TGTGCCAGCAGTTACAGCTCGAACACTGAAGCTTTCTTT
>.|TRBJ2-7|13|TRBV28|.
CASSLSDHYEQYF
TGTGCCAGCAGTTTGTCTGACCATTACGAGCAGTACTTC
>.|TRBJ2-7|14|TRBV28|.
CASSTPGGGDEQYF
TGTGCCAGCAGCACCCCCGGAGGAGGGGACGAGCAGTACTTC
>.|TRBJ2-7|14|TRBV28|.
CASRGAGTPYEQYF
TGTGCCAGCAGGGGAGCAGGGACTCCCTACGAGCAGTACTTC
>TRBD1|TRBJ2-1|13|TRBV7-2|.
CASRQGSDNEQFF
TGTGCCAGCAGACAGGGGTCCGACAATGAGCAGTTCTTC
>.|TRBJ2-3|14|TRBV28|.
CASKPGPGTDTQYF
TGTGCCAGCAAGCCGGGTCCAGGAACAGATACGCAGTATTTT
>TRBD2|TRBJ2-7|13|TRBV29-1|.
CKTSFGSGDEQYF
TGCAAGACCTCTTTTGGTAGCGGGGATGAGCAGTACTTC
>.|TRBJ2-2|14|TRBV7-2|.
CASSLAPGTGELFF
TGTGCCAGCAGCTTAGCCCCAGGGACCGGGGAGCTGTTTTTT
>TRBD2|TRBJ2-1|15|TRBV5-1|.
CASSWMTSGPYEQFF
TGCGCCAGCAGCTGGATGACTAGCGGGCCCTATGAGCAGTTCTTC
>.|TRBJ2-5|15|TRBV7-9|.
CASSLDRSDQETQYF
TGTGCCAGCAGCTTAGATAGGTCGGACCAAGAGACCCAGTACTTC
>.|TRBJ2-1|14|TRBV9|.
CASSVVTAYNEQFF
TGTGCCAGCAGCGTAGTTACGGCTTACAATGAGCAGTTCTTC
>.|TRBJ2-7|13|TRBV18|.
CASSPSPGSEQYF
TGTGCCAGCTCACCCTCTCCCGGCAGCGAGCAGTACTTC
>.|TRBJ2-5|13|TRBV6-5|.
CASKPGVGETQYF
TGTGCCAGCAAGCCTGGGGTTGGGGAGACCCAGTACTTC
>.|TRBJ2-1|15|TRBV2|.
CASISPRVSGVEQFF
TGTGCCAGCATTTCTCCGAGGGTTTCGGGAGTTGAGCAGTTCTTC
>.|TRBJ2-2|14|TRBV2|once
CASSAGTGTGELFF
TGTGCCAGCAGTGCGGGGACGGGGACCGGGGAGCTGTTTTTT
>TRBD2|TRBJ2-3|16|TRBV6-5|.
CASSYSKLAVADTQYF
TGTGCCAGCAGTTACTCGAAACTAGCGGTGGCAGATACGCAGTATTTT
>TRBD2|TRBJ2-2|17|TRBV27|.
CASSLIGLAGNTGELFF
TGTGCCAGCAGTTTAATCGGACTAGCGGGGAACACCGGGGAGCTGTTTTTT
>.|TRBJ2-5|15|TRBV28|once
CASMVWGQYQETQYF
TGTGCCAGCATGGTATGGGGTCAATACCAAGAGACCCAGTACTTC
>.|TRBJ2-3|14|TRBV5-1|.
CASSSGVDKDTQYF
TGCGCCAGCAGCTCGGGCGTTGATAAAGATACGCAGTATTTT
>TRBD2|TRBJ2-1|20|TRBV7-2|.
CASSLAWGLAATIPYNEQFF
TGTGCCAGCAGCTTAGCGTGGGGACTAGCGGCAACCATACCCTACAATGAGCAGTTCTTC
>.|TRBJ2-5|15|TRBV25-1|.
CASSTPDSRRETQYF
TGTGCCAGCAGTACCCCGGACAGCCGCCGGGAGACCCAGTACTTC
>.|TRBJ1-1|15|TRBV16|.
CASSQVSGGDIKAFF
TGTGCCAGCAGCCAAGTCTCGGGGGGCGACATTAAAGCTTTCTTT